One and the same sample provided the 21 T cell receptor beta chains below, sequenced in a study of T cells of healthy individuals. Each CDR3 protein is one row after TCRdb ran MiXCR on the 5' RACE reads. The sample lists about 41,000 distinct CDR3 sequences; about 5% were seen once. The receptors originated from a human donor in good health.

This clonotype has at least ten counts. The rearrangement uses TRBV6-5 and TRBJ1-1, with a weak D call TRBD1 (5 bases). V was shortened by 2 bases and J by 4 bases, with 14 bases between the two germline ends. Germline CDR1 reads MNHEY; CDR2 reads SVGAGI. The CDR3 is made up of 15 amino acids. The CDR3 sequence: CASSYAGMGTTEAFF. The CDR3 region has the DNA TGTGCCAGCAGTTACGCAGGGATGGGGACCACTGAAGCTTTCTTT.

This clonotype occurred many times. The chain carries TRBV5-1 and TRBJ2-5, with unresolved D. Germline lookup yields CDR1 SGHRS and CDR2 YFSETQ. V lost 0 bases and J 2 bases, leaving 8 bases between the germline ends. The CDR3 contains 14 residues. CDR3 bases: TGCGCCAGCAGCTTGGGGGCTTCGCAAGAGACCCAGTACTTC. Translating it yields CASSLGASQETQYF.

This clonotype was counted between two and nine times. The chain recombines TRBV12-3 or TRBV12-4 with TRBJ1-6; no clear D. V was shortened by 2 bases and J by 9 bases, with 8 bases between the two germline ends. This CDR3 is 13 amino acids long. CDR3 sequence (DNA): TGTGCCAGCAGTTTAAGGCGAGGTTCACCCCTCCACTTT. Its protein is CASSLRRGSPLHF.

In this sample, this clonotype turned up many times. The chain uses TRBV2 and TRBJ1-2; tentatively, D is TRBD1 (6 bases). With 10 bases removed from V and 5 bases from J, the gap between germline ends came to 17 bases. There are 13 residues in the CDR3. Looked up from germline, CDR1 is SNHLY and CDR2 is FYNNEI. In nucleotides, the CDR3 is TGTGCCACCGACGGACAGACCGAATATGGCTACACCTTC. This gives the protein CATDGQTEYGYTF.

V gene TRBV2 combines with J gene TRBJ1-4; no firm D call. The V gene's germline CDR1 is SNHLY and CDR2 FYNNEI. The CDR3 is 14 amino acids. V was pared by 5 bases and J by 0 bases, with 7 bases between. For the CDR3, the DNA is TGTGCCAGCAGTATCTCAACAACTAATGAAAAACTGTTTTTT. Its translation: CASSISTTNEKLFF.

The sample holds a few counts of this clonotype. The CDR3, as DNA: TGCAGTGCTGAGGGACCTCCGGGACATCGAGAGACCCAGTACTTC. The encoded protein is CSAEGPPGHRETQYF. The chain employs TRBV20-1 and TRBJ2-5; D is perhaps TRBD1 (6 bases). CDR1 is DFQATT and CDR2 is SNEGSKA in the germline V gene (reference sequence). V dropped 5 bases and J dropped 4 bases, with 20 bases sitting between them. The CDR3 has 15 amino acids.

This clonotype was seen at least ten times. V is TRBV20-1 and J is TRBJ2-3; a possible D gene is TRBD2 (6 bases). The CDR3 is 15 residues long. Trimming took 6 bases from V and 1 from J, leaving 17 bases between them. CDR1 is DFQATT, CDR2 SNEGSKA, per germline (reference sequence). This chain's CDR3 is CSAFPGRGRTDTQYF. The CDR3 DNA reads as TGCAGTGCCTTTCCGGGGCGGGGCCGCACAGATACGCAGTATTTT.

In this sample, this clonotype turned up a few times. This chain's CDR3 is CASSLARLSEAFF. In nucleotides, the CDR3 is TGTGCCAGCAGCTTAGCCAGGTTGAGTGAAGCTTTCTTT. The V and J genes are TRBV7-9 and TRBJ1-1; D ambiguous. This CDR3 is 13 amino acids long. Trimming stripped 0 bases from V and 7 bases from J, with 9 bases between. Per the germline V gene, CDR1 is SEHNR and CDR2 is FQNEAQ (reference sequence).

This clonotype was recorded many times. V and J are TRBV5-1 and TRBJ1-1, with D uncertain. Trimming pared 0 bases from V and 1 base from J, leaving 7 bases between. The CDR3 extends over 14 amino acids. CDR1 and CDR2 (germline): SGHRS, YFSETQ. CDR3 in amino acids: CASSLGSGNTEAFF. The CDR3 nucleotides read TGCGCCAGCAGCTTGGGTTCCGGGAACACTGAAGCTTTCTTT.

In its sample, this clonotype was seen many times. The rearrangement uses TRBV6-5 and TRBJ2-1; 15 bases agree with TRBD2. The germline gives CDR1 MNHEY, CDR2 SVGAGI. The length of the CDR3 is 22 residues. Germline trimming cut 4 bases from V and 4 bases from J; bases unmatched to any gene: 20. CDR3 nucleotides: TGTGCCAGCAGTTTTGCCGCTTCCGGGACTAGCGGGAGGCCACCGGGATACAATGAGCAGTTCTTC. It codes for CASSFAASGTSGRPPGYNEQFF.

This clonotype turned up a few times. This sequence joins TRBV2 and TRBJ2-3; a weak D match, TRBD1 (5 bases). CDR1 is SNHLY, CDR2 FYNNEI, per germline. The CDR3 runs 19 residues. Trimming pared 6 bases from V and 0 bases from J, leaving 25 bases between. The CDR3 protein is CASSSDAQETVTSTDTQYF. The DNA of the CDR3 is TGTGCCAGCAGCTCCGACGCCCAAGAGACAGTTACTAGCACAGATACGCAGTATTTT.

This clonotype has a count of ten or more. The chain has TRBV3-1 and TRBJ2-1; D unresolved. The CDR3 has 11 amino acids. With 1 base removed from V and 9 bases from J, the gap between germline ends came to 4 bases. Germline V lookup: CDR1 LGHDT, CDR2 YNNKEL (reference sequence). The CDR3 DNA is TGTGCCAGCAGCCAAGGGCCTGAGCAGTTCTTC. It translates to CASSQGPEQFF.

In this sample, this clonotype turned up many times. The DNA for the CDR3 is TGTGCCAGCAGCTTTACAGGCACTGAAGCTTTCTTT. Protein sequence: CASSFTGTEAFF. J is TRBJ1-1 and V is TRBV7-9; a weak D match, TRBD1 (5 bases). V was pared by 3 bases and J by 4 bases, with 6 bases between. Germline CDR1 and CDR2: SEHNR and FQNEAQ (reference sequence). The CDR3 covers 12 residues.

Only a few counts were recorded for this clonotype. V usage is TRBV7-2 and J usage is TRBJ2-4, with 8 positions matching TRBD1. The J segment lost 9 bases and the V segment lost 6 bases, leaving 7 bases of the junction unmatched. From germline, CDR1 is SGHTA and CDR2 FQGNSA. The CDR3 extends over 13 amino acids. CDR3 sequence: CASSLDRDGIQYF. CDR3 coding DNA: TGTGCCAGCAGTTTGGACAGGGATGGCATTCAGTACTTC.

This clonotype was recorded at least ten times. This chain joins TRBV5-5 and TRBJ2-2; 7 bases line up with TRBD1. The junction had 3 bases not matched to a gene; V was cut back by 4 bases and J by 0 bases. The germline V gene has CDR1 SGHKS and CDR2 YYEKEE (reference sequence). This CDR3 region has 15 residues. CDR3 amino acids: CASSRTGANTGELFF. The CDR3 bases are TGTGCCAGCAGCAGGACAGGCGCGAACACCGGGGAGCTGTTTTTT.

The V call is TRBV4-1, the J call TRBJ1-5; D uncertain. The ends were cut back, 3 bases at V and 2 bases at J, with 14 bases in the middle. CDR1 MGHRA and CDR2 YSYEKL come from the germline V gene. This CDR3 has 16 amino acids. The CDR3 DNA reads as TGCGCCAGCAGCCACGAAAGCCGAAGAGGCAATCAGCCCCAGCATTTT. This translates into CASSHESRRGNQPQHF.

This clonotype has at least ten counts. The chain joins TRBV6-5 to TRBJ2-7; D may be TRBD1 (6 bases). This CDR3 is 16 amino acids long. Trimming stripped 0 bases from V and 3 bases from J, with 15 bases between. Germline V CDR1 and CDR2: MNHEY, SVGAGI. CDR3 region: CASSYSTQGFYYEQYF. In nucleotides, the CDR3 is TGTGCCAGCAGTTACTCTACCCAGGGGTTTTACTACGAGCAGTACTTC.

This clonotype was observed a few times. The chain combines TRBV5-1 with TRBJ1-1, with a possible D match to TRBD1 (5 bases). V was cut by 0 bases and J by 6 bases, with 9 bases left in between. The CDR3 is 13 amino acids. In germline, CDR1 is SGHRS, CDR2 YFSETQ. The CDR3 loop is CASSLGGLAEAFF. In nucleotides, the CDR3 is TGCGCCAGCAGCTTGGGGGGACTGGCTGAAGCTTTCTTT.

This chain joins TRBV11-3 and TRBJ2-1; D possibly uses TRBD1 or TRBD2 (5 bases each). Germline V gene lookup returns CDR1 SGHNT and CDR2 YENEEA. This CDR3 comprises 14 residues. The germline V and J ends were trimmed by 2 bases and 2 bases, with 7 bases remaining between them. For the CDR3, the DNA is TGTGCCAGCAGCTTACGGGACCCCTACAATGAGCAGTTCTTC. Translated, it gives CASSLRDPYNEQFF. Supplemented by reference TRBV11-3 and TRBJ2-1, the full variable domain reads EAGVVQSPRYKIIEKKQPVAFWCNPISGHNTLYWYLQNLGQGPELLIRYENEEAVDDSQLPKDRFSAERLKGVDSTLKIQPAELGDSAVYLCASSLRDPYNEQFFGPGTRLTVL.

This clonotype appeared many times. CDR3: CASSSNRGRRTEAFF. CDR3 DNA: TGTGCCAGCAGCTCGAACAGGGGGCGAAGAACTGAAGCTTTCTTT. The V gene is TRBV5-8, the J gene TRBJ1-1; 9 positions agree with TRBD1. V was pared by 3 bases and J by 5 bases, with 8 bases of the junction left unmatched. CDR1 is SGHTS and CDR2 is YDEGEE in the germline V gene. This CDR3 spans 15 amino acids.

This clonotype was seen a handful of times. The J gene is TRBJ2-3, the V gene TRBV7-2, with 9 positions matching TRBD2. The CDR3 is 18 residues long. J gave up 0 bases and V 8 bases, and 15 bases lay outside the gene matches. Germline assignment: CDR1 SGHTA and CDR2 FQGNSA. The chain's CDR3 is CASSLVPSGGQSTDTQYF. CDR3 nucleotide sequence: TGTGCCAGCTCTCTAGTCCCAAGCGGGGGGCAAAGCACAGATACGCAGTATTTT.